The present TCR beta chain was sequenced within a study of blood T cell repertoires in COVID-19. In the source study's methods: Reference gene primer amplification yielded estimated nucleated cell counts. TCRdb's copy holds only in-frame clones and misses some; the assay was immunoSEQ multiplex PCR. D and trimming were read from the DNA, whereas the V and J calls and clone size are those reported in that table. The table records 150,000 to 200,000 clones, more than 75% of them present only once. This CDR3 is 15 amino acids long. Between the trimmed V and J ends, which lost 1 base and 2 bases, there was a span of 14 bases. CDR1 and CDR2 (germline): GTSNPN, SVGIG (reference sequence). In terms of age and location, participants ranged from roughly 18 to 100 years and lived in under 30 US areas.

The origin of this receptor is a woman aged 50 to 60 who had recovered from COVID-19. The V call is TRBV30, the J call TRBJ1-1; a possible D gene is TRBD1 (5 bases). The specimen was PBMCs or T cells enriched from blood (not recorded which). This chain's CDR3 is CAWSASGGSNTEAFF. CDR3 nucleotides: TGTGCCTGGAGTGCCTCCGGGGGAAGTAACACTGAAGCTTTCTTT.